These T cell receptor beta chains were read from a single sample in a study of shared T cell receptors in the human thymus. TCRdb keeps only in-frame clones here, not all; method: immunoSEQ multiplex PCR. The table has approximately 580,000 clones, 75% to 85% seen once. The same sample was also used in a study of human thymus T cells.

Sequenced sample: thymocytes. These receptors originate from a boy less than two years old with a congenital heart defect. The CDR3 runs from the conserved cysteine through the conserved F or W. A D gene is named only where the DNA matches it firmly.

TRBD2	TRBV4-1	CASSHSQGLAGLSSYEQYF
TRBD2	TRBV28	CASSRGTSGTPGQQYF
-	TRBV10-2	CASNKETANTGELFF
TRBD2	TRBV4-3	CASSQVIAGGPHTGELFF
TRBD1	TRBV29-1	CSTRDRSNTGELFF
TRBD2	TRBV27	CASSWTSGDNEQFF
-	TRBV27	CASSHLRGGVRPTDTQYF
-	TRBV28	CASSPTPTSGPHTDTQYF
-	TRBV4-2	CASSQGPRSGANNEQFF
-	TRBV12-2	CASRLCTSRTNNEQFF
-	TRBV4-1	CASSQDGGHRVGQPQHF
-	TRBV2	CASSEALRGKEETQYF
TRBD1	TRBV9	CASSGQGEETQYF
TRBD1	TRBV15	CATSSGTGQHEQYF
TRBD1	TRBV2	CASSGRDRYF
TRBD2	TRBV27	CASSSQRGSSYNEQFF
-	TRBV29-1	CSVEDKGDPPPYEQYF
-	TRBV5-1	CASSLSLGWGVAEAFF
TRBD2	TRBV29-1	CSVEVPSGIKREETQYF